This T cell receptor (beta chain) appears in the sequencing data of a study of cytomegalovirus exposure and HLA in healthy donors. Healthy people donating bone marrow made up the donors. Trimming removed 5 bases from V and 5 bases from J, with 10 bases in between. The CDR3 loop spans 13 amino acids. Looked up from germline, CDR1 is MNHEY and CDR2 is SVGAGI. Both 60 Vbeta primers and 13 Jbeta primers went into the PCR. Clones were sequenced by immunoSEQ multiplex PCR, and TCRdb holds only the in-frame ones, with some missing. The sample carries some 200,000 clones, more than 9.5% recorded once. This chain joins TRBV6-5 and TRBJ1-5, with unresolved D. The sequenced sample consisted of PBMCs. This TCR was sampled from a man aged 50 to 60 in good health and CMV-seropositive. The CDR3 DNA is TGTGCCAGCAGTGGGGAGTCTTATCAGCCCCAGCATTTT. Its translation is CASSGESYQPQHF.